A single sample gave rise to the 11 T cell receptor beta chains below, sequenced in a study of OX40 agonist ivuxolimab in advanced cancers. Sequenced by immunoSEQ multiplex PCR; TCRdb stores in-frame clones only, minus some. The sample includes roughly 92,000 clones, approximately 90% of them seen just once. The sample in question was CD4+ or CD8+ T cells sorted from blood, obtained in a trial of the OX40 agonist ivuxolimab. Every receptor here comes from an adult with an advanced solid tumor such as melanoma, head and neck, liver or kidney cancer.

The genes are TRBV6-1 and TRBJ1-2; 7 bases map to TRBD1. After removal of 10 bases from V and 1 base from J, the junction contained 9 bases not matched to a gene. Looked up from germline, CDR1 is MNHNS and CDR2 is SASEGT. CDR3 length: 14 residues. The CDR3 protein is CAISRDRDNYGYTF. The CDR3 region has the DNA TGTGCCATTTCCCGAGACAGGGATAACTATGGCTACACCTTC.

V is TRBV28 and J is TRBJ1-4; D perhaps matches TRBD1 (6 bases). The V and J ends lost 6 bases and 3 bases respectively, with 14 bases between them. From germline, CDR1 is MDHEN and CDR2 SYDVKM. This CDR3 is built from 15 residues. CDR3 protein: CASRSLRGANEKLFF. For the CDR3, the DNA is TGTGCCAGCAGGTCCCTTAGGGGGGCTAATGAAAAACTGTTTTTT.

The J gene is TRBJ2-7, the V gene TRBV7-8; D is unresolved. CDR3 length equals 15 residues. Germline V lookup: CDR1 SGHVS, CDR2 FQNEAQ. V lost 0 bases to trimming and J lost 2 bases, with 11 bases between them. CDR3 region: CASSLAVGDAYEQYF. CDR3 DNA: TGTGCCAGCAGCTTAGCTGTCGGAGACGCCTACGAGCAGTACTTC.

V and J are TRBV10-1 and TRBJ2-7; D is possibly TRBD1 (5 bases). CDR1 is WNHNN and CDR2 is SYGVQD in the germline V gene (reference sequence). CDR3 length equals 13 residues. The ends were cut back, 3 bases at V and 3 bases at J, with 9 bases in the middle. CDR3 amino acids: CASSEGDLYEQYF. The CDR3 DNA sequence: TGCGCCAGCAGTGAAGGGGATCTCTACGAGCAGTACTTC.

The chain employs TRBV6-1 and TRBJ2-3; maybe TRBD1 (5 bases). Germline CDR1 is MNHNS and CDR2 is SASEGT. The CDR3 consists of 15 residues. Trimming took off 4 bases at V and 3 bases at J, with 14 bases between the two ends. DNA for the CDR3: TGTGCCAGCAGTGGTGGGGCAGATTGGACAGATACGCAGTATTTT. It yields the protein CASSGGADWTDTQYF.

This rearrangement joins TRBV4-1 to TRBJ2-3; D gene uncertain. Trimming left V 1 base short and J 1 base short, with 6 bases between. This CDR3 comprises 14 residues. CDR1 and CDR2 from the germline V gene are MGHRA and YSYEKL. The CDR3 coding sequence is TGCGCCAGCAGCCAAGGCCACGGCACAGATACGCAGTATTTT. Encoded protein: CASSQGHGTDTQYF.

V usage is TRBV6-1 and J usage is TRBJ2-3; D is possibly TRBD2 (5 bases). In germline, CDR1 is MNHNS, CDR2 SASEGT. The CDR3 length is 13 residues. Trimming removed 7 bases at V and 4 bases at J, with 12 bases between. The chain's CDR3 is CASMREGPDTQYF. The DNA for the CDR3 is TGTGCCAGCATGAGAGAGGGCCCAGATACGCAGTATTTT.

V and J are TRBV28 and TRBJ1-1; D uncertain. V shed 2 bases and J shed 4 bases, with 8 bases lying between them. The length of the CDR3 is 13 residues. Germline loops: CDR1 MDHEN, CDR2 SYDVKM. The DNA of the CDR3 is TGTGCCAGCAGTTTACAGTGGGCCACTGAAGCTTTCTTT. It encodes CASSLQWATEAFF.

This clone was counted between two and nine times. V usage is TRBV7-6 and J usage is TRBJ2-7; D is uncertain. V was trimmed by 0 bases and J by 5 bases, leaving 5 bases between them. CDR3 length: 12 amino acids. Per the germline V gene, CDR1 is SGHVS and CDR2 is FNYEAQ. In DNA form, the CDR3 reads TGTGCCAGCAGCTTAGCGCGAGACGAGCAGTACTTC. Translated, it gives CASSLARDEQYF. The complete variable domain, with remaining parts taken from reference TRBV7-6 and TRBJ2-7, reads GAGVSQSPRYKVTKRGQDVALRCDPISGHVSLYWYRQALGQGPEFLTYFNYEAQQDKSGLPNDRFSAERPEGSISTLTIQRTEQRDSAMYRCASSLARDEQYFGPGTRLTVT.

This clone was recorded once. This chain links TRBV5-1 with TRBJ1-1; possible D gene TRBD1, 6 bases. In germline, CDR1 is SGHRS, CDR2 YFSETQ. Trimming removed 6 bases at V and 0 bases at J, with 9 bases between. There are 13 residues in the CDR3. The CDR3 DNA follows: TGCGCCAGCACAGGGGTTGTGAACACTGAAGCTTTCTTT. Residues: CASTGVVNTEAFF.

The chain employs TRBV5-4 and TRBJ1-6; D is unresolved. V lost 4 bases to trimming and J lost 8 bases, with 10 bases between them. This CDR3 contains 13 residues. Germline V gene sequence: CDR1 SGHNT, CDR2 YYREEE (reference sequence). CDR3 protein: CASSPAPDSPLHF. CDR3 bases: TGTGCCAGCAGCCCGGCGCCTGATTCACCCCTCCACTTT. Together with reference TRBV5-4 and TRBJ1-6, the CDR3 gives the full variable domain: ETGVTQSPTHLIKTRGQQVTLRCSSQSGHNTVSWYQQALGQGPQFIFQYYREEENGRGNFPPRFSGLQFPNYSSELNVNALELDDSALYLCASSPAPDSPLHFGNGTRLTVT.